This TCR beta chain was observed in a study of shared clonotypes between healthy human individuals. For this clone: Its matching antigen is unknown.

Looked up from germline, CDR1 is SEHNR and CDR2 is FQNEAQ (reference sequence). V was shortened by 5 bases and J by 0 bases, with 14 bases between the two germline ends. The CDR3 runs 16 residues. Study observations and caveats: Only blood underwent sampling, and tissue repertoires likely differ.

Naive CD8 cells lacked CD45RO, underwent positive selection for CCR7 and left out terminally differentiated effector memory CD45RA+ cells. This table comes from immunoSEQ multiplex PCR, and its TCRdb copy is limited to in-frame clones, with some not included. The table has roughly 810,000 clones, about 97% seen once. V is TRBV7-9 and J is TRBJ1-5; possible D gene TRBD1, 5 bases. The material sequenced was naive CD8+ T cells sorted from blood. The source is a man aged 25 to 40 in good health. The CDR3 region is CASSPGTTDSNQPQHF. CDR3 DNA sequence: TGTGCCAGCAGCCCAGGGACGACAGATAGCAATCAGCCCCAGCATTTT. Full variable domain (rest looked up from reference TRBV7-9 and TRBJ1-5): DTGVSQNPRHKITKRGQNVTFRCDPISEHNRLYWYRQTLGQGPEFLTYFQNEAQLEKSRLLSDRFSAERPKGSFSTLEIQRTEQGDSAMYLCASSPGTTDSNQPQHFGDGTRLSIL.